The 15 T cell receptor beta chains below all came from one sample that was sequenced in a study of CD8 T cells in ankylosing spondylitis. A single record per CDR3 protein comes from TCRdb applying MiXCR to the 5' RACE reads. The sample has 120,000 or so distinct CDR3 sequences, roughly an eighth seen once. Sequenced input: blood, either unsorted or a sorted T cell fraction (not recorded which). These receptors were taken from a female donor with ankylosing spondylitis or in good health (not recorded which).

This clonotype was seen more than once but under ten times. The DNA of the CDR3 is TGCAGCGCCTATCTAGCGGGAGGCGTCTACGAGCAGTACTTC. Translation: CSAYLAGGVYEQYF. The chain links TRBV29-1 to TRBJ2-7, with 11 bases aligning to TRBD2. This CDR3 is 14 amino acids long. With V trimmed by 7 bases and J by 3 bases, 8 bases remained unmatched. The V gene's germline CDR1 is SQVTM and CDR2 ANQGSEA.

Only a few counts were recorded for this clonotype. The J gene is TRBJ2-1, the V gene TRBV7-9, with D tentatively TRBD1 (6 bases). CDR3 size: 14 residues. V was trimmed by 6 bases and J by 5 bases, leaving 14 bases between them. Germline V gene lookup returns CDR1 SEHNR and CDR2 FQNEAQ (reference sequence). CDR3 sequence reads: CASRERGINNEQFF. CDR3 in DNA: TGTGCCAGCAGGGAGAGGGGGATTAACAATGAGCAGTTCTTC.

This clonotype was observed many times. The J gene is TRBJ2-1, the V gene TRBV29-1; 7 bases match TRBD2. The CDR3 consists of 14 residues. The junction had 7 bases not matched to a gene; V was cut back by 5 bases and J by 3 bases. In germline, CDR1 is SQVTM, CDR2 ANQGSEA. CDR3 amino acids: CSVFLASGYNEQFF. CDR3 nucleotide sequence: TGCAGCGTTTTTCTAGCTAGCGGCTACAATGAGCAGTTCTTC.

The sample holds many counts of this clonotype. The rearrangement joins TRBV3-1 to TRBJ2-3; D gene unclear. The CDR3 spans 16 residues. CDR1 LGHDT and CDR2 YNNKEL come from the germline V gene (reference sequence). V lost 0 bases, J lost 0 bases, and 10 bases lay in between. As DNA, the CDR3 is TGTGCCAGCAGCCAAGAGCTGGGCCCTAGCACAGATACGCAGTATTTT. This sequence encodes CASSQELGPSTDTQYF.

This rearrangement joins TRBV20-1 to TRBJ2-2, with D perhaps matching TRBD1 or TRBD2 (6 bases each). From germline, CDR1 is DFQATT and CDR2 SNEGSKA (reference sequence). The CDR3 has 14 amino acids. CDR3: CSATGWGATGELFF. CDR3 bases: TGCAGCGCGACGGGTTGGGGGGCGACCGGGGAGCTGTTTTTT.

V and J are TRBV20-1 and TRBJ2-1; weak D call: TRBD2 (9 bases). The CDR3 loop spans 17 amino acids. The ends were cut back, 5 bases at V and 9 bases at J, with 29 bases in the middle. CDR1 DFQATT and CDR2 SNEGSKA come from the germline V gene (reference sequence). The CDR3 loop reads CSADSSRGRGGQGEQFF. DNA for the CDR3: TGCAGTGCTGACTCATCCAGGGGGCGGGGGGGCCAAGGTGAGCAGTTCTTC.

This clonotype has at least ten counts. CDR3 in amino acids: CASRYTSPEAFF. In DNA, the CDR3 is TGTGCCAGCAGGTACACGTCCCCTGAAGCTTTCTTT. This chain joins TRBV12-3 or TRBV12-4 and TRBJ1-1; no reliable D call. The CDR3 contains 12 residues. V lost 6 bases and J 6 bases, leaving 11 bases between the germline ends.

The J gene is TRBJ1-6, the V gene TRBV20-1; no clear D gene. Germline V gene lookup returns CDR1 DFQATT and CDR2 SNEGSKA (reference sequence). The length of the CDR3 is 13 residues. V lost 5 bases, J lost 2 bases, and 7 bases lay in between. The CDR3 sequence: CSAHSTYNSPLHF. The CDR3 DNA reads TGCAGTGCTCACTCCACCTATAATTCACCCCTCCACTTT.

This clonotype was observed at least ten times. The chain employs TRBV25-1 and TRBJ1-1; D remains unclear. V gave up 5 bases and J gave up 4 bases, with 5 bases separating them. Germline CDR1 is MGHDK and CDR2 is SYGVNS. The CDR3 contains 11 residues. The CDR3 DNA reads as TGTGCCAGCAGTTCCTTCACTGAAGCTTTCTTT. It is translated as CASSSFTEAFF.

V and J are TRBV4-2 and TRBJ2-1, with 7 bases identical to TRBD2. Germline V lookup: CDR1 LGHNA, CDR2 YNFKEQ. Trimming took 0 bases from V and 7 from J; bases not matched to a gene: 6. The CDR3 has 15 amino acids. CDR3 nucleotides: TGTGCCAGCAGCCAAGACGCGGGAGAGTTGAATGAGCAGTTCTTC. Translating it yields CASSQDAGELNEQFF.

Of note for this clonotype: It may be a read error: a sequence one base away is much more abundant. The V and J genes are TRBV11-2 and TRBJ2-7; D is uncertain. Germline V gives CDR1 SGHAT, CDR2 FQNNGV. This CDR3 region has 10 residues. V was shortened by 8 bases and J by 6 bases, with 8 bases between the two germline ends. CDR3 residues: CASGNCEQYF. CDR3 DNA sequence: TGTGCCAGCGGTAACTGCGAGCAGTACTTC.

This clonotype has a single count. A read error is possible here, since a much larger clone lies one base away. This chain joins TRBV9 and TRBJ2-4, with D perhaps matching TRBD2 (6 bases). The CDR3 is 15 amino acids. The germline CDR1 and CDR2 sequences are SGDLS and YYNGEE. CDR3 in amino acids: CASSVEGQGGNSQYF. The DNA for the CDR3 is TGTGCCAGCAGCGTAGAAGGGCAGGGCGGGAACAGTCAGTACTTC. The full variable domain, its missing parts supplied by reference TRBV9 and TRBJ2-4, is DSGVTQTPKHLITATGQRVTLRCSPRSGDLSVYWYQQSLDQGLQFLIQYYNGEERAKGNILERFSAQQFPDLHSELNLSSLELGDSALYFCASSVEGQGGNSQYFGAGTRLSVL.

The CDR3 nucleotides are TGCGCCAGCAGCTTGGCTGTAGCGGGGGGGCCCTACAATGAGCAGTTCTTC. Protein product: CASSLAVAGGPYNEQFF. V gene TRBV5-1 combines with J gene TRBJ2-1, with 11 nucleotides matching TRBD2. Trimming took 0 bases from V and 2 from J; bases not matched to a gene: 4. Germline CDR1 SGHRS, CDR2 YFSETQ. This CDR3 is built from 17 residues.

This clonotype has only a few counts. The rearrangement links TRBV29-1 to TRBJ2-7; TRBD2 aligns across 7 bases. The length of the CDR3 is 13 residues. Germline V gives CDR1 SQVTM, CDR2 ANQGSEA. V dropped 0 bases and J dropped 5; count of bases not matched to a gene: 4. This CDR3 reads CSVEDWEGHEQYF. Written as DNA, the CDR3 is TGCAGCGTTGAAGATTGGGAGGGGCACGAGCAGTACTTC.

The sample holds many counts of this clonotype. The gene calls are TRBV12-3 or TRBV12-4 and TRBJ2-7; D not certain. The V end was cut by 1 base, the J end by 0 bases, with 10 bases between. This CDR3 is 15 amino acids long. CDR3: CASSLGDGFSYEQYF. The CDR3 coding sequence is TGTGCCAGCAGTTTAGGCGACGGGTTCTCCTACGAGCAGTACTTC.